Each of the 13 T cell receptor beta chains below was sequenced from the same sample in a study of a mutant IDH1 vaccine in newly diagnosed glioma. No antigens are known for them. Time point of the sample: week 23, last vaccination. The content of each vaccine dose was 300 ug of mutant IDH1 20-mer peptide, and topical imiquimod accompanied it. Method: immunoSEQ multiplex PCR; TCRdb's copy keeps in-frame clones and lacks some. The profile shows 77,000 or so clones, approximately 85% of them singletons. The sample consisted of PBMCs, taken from a glioma patient whose treatment included an IDH1 peptide vaccine. These receptors all come from a woman in her forties or fifties with glioma.

This clone was counted between two and nine times. This rearrangement joins TRBV4-1 to TRBJ2-1; D possibly corresponds to TRBD1 (6 bases). Per germline, CDR1 MGHRA and CDR2 YSYEKL. The CDR3 consists of 13 residues. V lost 4 bases and J lost 10, with 14 bases in between. As DNA, the CDR3 is TGCGCCAGCAGCCCAGGGATGAGGGGGGAGCAGTTCTTC. This translates into CASSPGMRGEQFF.

Comment on this clone: The limits of the CDR3 on the DNA are not certain, so only TCRdb's listed CDR3 is given. V usage is TRBV21-1 and J usage is TRBJ2-7; TRBD1, as called in the table, went unchecked against the DNA. TRBV21-1 is a recognized pseudogene. From its first to its last residue, the CDR3 has 16 amino acids. CDR3 amino acids: CASSNWGLGTPYEQYF.

This clone was detected only a few times. The chain joins TRBV10-3 to TRBJ1-1, with D hard to call. CDR3 length: 14 amino acids. Germline values: CDR1 ENHRY, CDR2 SYGVKD. The V gene lost 5 bases and the J gene lost 0 bases, with 10 bases spanning the gap. CDR3 sequence reads: CAISSYPLNTEAFF. CDR3 bases: TGTGCCATCAGTTCTTACCCACTGAACACTGAAGCTTTCTTT.

The chain couples TRBV2 to TRBJ2-3; D is undetermined. The V end was cut by 6 bases, the J end by 0 bases, with 7 bases between. CDR3 length: 13 amino acids. Germline loops: CDR1 SNHLY, CDR2 FYNNEI. The CDR3 nucleotides read TGTGCCAGCAGAGAGACTAGCACAGATACGCAGTATTTT. This sequence encodes CASRETSTDTQYF.

The rearrangement links TRBV10-2 to TRBJ2-1; 7 nucleotides line up with TRBD1. V lost 7 bases, J lost 6 bases, and 6 bases stayed unmatched. Germline V gene lookup returns CDR1 WSHSY and CDR2 SAAADI. The CDR3 totals 13 residues. The CDR3 spells CASTPGQVNEQFF. In DNA form, the CDR3 reads TGCGCCAGCACCCCTGGACAGGTCAATGAGCAGTTCTTC.

The chain is built from TRBV28 and TRBJ2-1, with D tentatively TRBD2 (6 bases). Per germline, CDR1 MDHEN and CDR2 SYDVKM. CDR3 size: 14 residues. V was pared by 8 bases and J by 0 bases, with 11 bases between. CDR3 in amino acids: CASRGTHSYNEQFF. In DNA form, the CDR3 reads TGTGCCAGCCGGGGGACTCACTCCTACAATGAGCAGTTCTTC.

The chain joins TRBV4-1 to TRBJ2-7; D gene ambiguous. Per germline, CDR1 MGHRA and CDR2 YSYEKL. The V end lost 0 bases, the J end lost 2 bases, and 8 bases lay between the germline ends. The CDR3 extends over 14 amino acids. The CDR3 reads CASSQDRQAYEQYF. The CDR3 DNA reads as TGCGCCAGCAGCCAAGATCGGCAAGCCTACGAGCAGTACTTC.

The sample holds one count of this clone. The chain employs TRBV5-5 and TRBJ2-1; TRBD2 agrees at 9 bases. Germline V gene data show CDR1 as SGHKS and CDR2 as YYEKEE (reference sequence). The CDR3 totals 14 residues. V was pared by 4 bases and J by 4 bases, with 3 bases of the junction left unmatched. The CDR3 region is CASSPGLAYNEQFF. CDR3 nucleotides: TGTGCCAGCAGCCCGGGACTAGCTTACAATGAGCAGTTCTTC.

V and J are TRBV27 and TRBJ2-3; D gene ambiguous. Trimming removed 1 base at V and 2 bases at J, with 16 bases between. Germline V gene lookup returns CDR1 MNHEY and CDR2 SMNVEV (reference sequence). This CDR3 has 17 amino acids. The CDR3 coding sequence is TGTGCCAGCAGTTTATTGCCCGGCAGCCCCTTCACAGATACGCAGTATTTT. Protein: CASSLLPGSPFTDTQYF.

The chain is built from TRBV15 and TRBJ2-3, with TRBD1 matching over 10 bases. Germline CDR1 reads LNHNV; CDR2 reads YYDKDF (reference sequence). This CDR3 region has 16 residues. Trimming took 1 base from V and 6 from J; bases not matched to a gene: 7. CDR3 sequence (DNA): TGTGCCACCAGCAGAGGGTGGACAGGGGGTGGGGATACGCAGTATTTT. It codes for CATSRGWTGGGDTQYF.

CDR3 sequence reads: CASSIDRGGPYEQYF. For the CDR3, the DNA is TGTGCCAGTAGTATAGATCGGGGCGGACCCTACGAGCAGTACTTC. The chain uses TRBV19 and TRBJ2-7; either TRBD1 or TRBD2 may fit D (5 bases each). Germline lookup yields CDR1 LNHDA and CDR2 SQIVND (reference sequence). V lost 0 bases and J lost 2, with 11 bases in between. CDR3 length: 15 residues.

The chain has TRBV6-5 and TRBJ1-2; weak D call: TRBD1 (5 bases). The CDR3 length is 14 residues. V was shortened by 7 bases and J by 4 bases, with 16 bases between the two germline ends. CDR1 is MNHEY, CDR2 SVGAGI, per germline. CDR3 region: CASKIFGAAYGYTF. For the CDR3, the DNA is TGTGCCAGCAAAATTTTCGGGGCAGCCTATGGCTACACCTTC.

This chain connects TRBV6-5 to TRBJ1-5; possibly TRBD1 for D (6 bases). This CDR3 is built from 14 residues. Germline V gives CDR1 MNHEY, CDR2 SVGAGI. The V and J ends lost 8 bases and 6 bases respectively, with 17 bases between them. This CDR3 is CASQTQLGAQPQHF. The CDR3 nucleotides are TGTGCCAGCCAAACTCAGTTGGGGGCTCAGCCCCAGCATTTT.